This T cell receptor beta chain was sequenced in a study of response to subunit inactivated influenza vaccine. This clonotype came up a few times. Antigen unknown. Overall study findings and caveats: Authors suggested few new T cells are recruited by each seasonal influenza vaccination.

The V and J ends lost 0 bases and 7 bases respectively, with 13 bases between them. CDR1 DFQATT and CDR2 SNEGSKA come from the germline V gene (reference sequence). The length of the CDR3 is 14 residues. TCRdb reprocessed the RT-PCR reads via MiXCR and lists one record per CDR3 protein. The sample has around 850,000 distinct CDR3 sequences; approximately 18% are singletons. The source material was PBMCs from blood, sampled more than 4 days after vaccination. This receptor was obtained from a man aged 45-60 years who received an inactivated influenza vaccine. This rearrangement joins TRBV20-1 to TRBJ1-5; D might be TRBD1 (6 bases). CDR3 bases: TGCAGTGCTAGAGATGAAAGGGGGGGACAGCCCCAGCATTTT. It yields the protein CSARDERGGQPQHF.